These T cell receptor beta chains were read from a single sample in a study of T cell repertoires in cytomegalovirus infection. Antigens for these TCRs are unknown. TCRdb re-analysed the reads in MiXCR, keeping a single row per CDR3 protein. The sample lists 800,000 to 950,000 distinct CDR3 sequences; about 31% were seen once. Sample: cultured CD8+ T cells from PBMCs, taken from culture after CMV antigen stimulation. These receptors were taken from a human donor in good health (CMV status not recorded). Some clones in this sample may be carry-over from other donors' samples. The CDR3 runs from the conserved cysteine through the conserved F or W. Each record gives: D gene, clone size, J gene, V gene, CDR3 protein, CDR3 DNA. The D gene is left open where the match is weak. Some rows mark clone size as missing; the rest say once, few, many or name a class of expanded clone.

D: TRBD1
size: .
J: TRBJ1-4
V: TRBV6-5
CDR3: CASSHGQGTEKLFF
DNA: TGTGCCAGCAGTCACGGACAGGGGACGGAAAAACTGTTTTTT

D: .
size: .
J: TRBJ2-2
V: TRBV29-1
CDR3: CSVDTGTGAGELFF
DNA: TGCAGCGTTGATACAGGGACGGGGGCCGGGGAGCTGTTTTTT

D: TRBD1
size: .
J: TRBJ2-2
V: TRBV5-6
CDR3: CASSLWDRGHPGELFF
DNA: TGTGCCAGCAGCCTCTGGGACAGGGGGCATCCCGGGGAGCTGTTTTTT

D: .
size: many
J: TRBJ1-2
V: TRBV7-6
CDR3: CASSLEVGLMDGYTF
DNA: TGTGCCAGCAGCTTAGAAGTCGGACTAATGGATGGCTACACCTTC

D: TRBD1
size: .
J: TRBJ1-2
V: TRBV7-6
CDR3: CASSSPTGYGYTF
DNA: TGTGCCAGCAGCTCGCCGACAGGGTACGGCTACACCTTC

D: .
size: .
J: TRBJ2-5
V: TRBV28
CDR3: CASTHTRGRRETQYF
DNA: TGTGCCAGCACCCACACGCGGGGGCGGAGAGAGACCCAGTACTTC

D: .
size: few
J: TRBJ1-2
V: TRBV7-9
CDR3: CASSFKSNDGYTF
DNA: TGTGCCAGCAGCTTCAAGTCGAATGATGGCTACACCTTC

D: .
size: many
J: TRBJ1-1
V: TRBV7-2
CDR3: CASSYGTQGTNTEAFF
DNA: TGTGCCAGCAGTTACGGGACACAGGGCACGAACACTGAAGCTTTCTTT

D: .
size: .
J: TRBJ2-5
V: TRBV29-1
CDR3: CSGTGGEETQYF
DNA: TGCAGCGGGACAGGCGGGGAAGAGACCCAGTACTTC

D: .
size: many
J: TRBJ2-5
V: TRBV7-2
CDR3: CASSPEGQHQETQYF
DNA: TGTGCCAGCAGCCCCGAGGGGCAACACCAAGAGACCCAGTACTTC

D: TRBD2
size: .
J: TRBJ2-1
V: TRBV7-6
CDR3: CASSAGTSVLNEQFF
DNA: TGTGCTAGCAGCGCCGGGACTAGCGTCCTCAATGAGCAGTTCTTC

D: .
size: .
J: TRBJ2-7
V: TRBV4-1
CDR3: CASSHRNPSPAYEQYF
DNA: TGCGCCAGCAGCCACAGAAACCCATCACCCGCCTACGAGCAGTACTTC

D: .
size: .
J: TRBJ1-1
V: TRBV6-2/TRBV6-3
CDR3: CASSRRGGYTEAFF
DNA: TGTGCCAGCAGTAGGAGAGGAGGCTACACTGAAGCTTTCTTT

D: .
size: .
J: TRBJ2-5
V: TRBV7-8
CDR3: CASSLSRETRYF
DNA: TGTGCCAGCAGCCTTAGCCGGGAGACCCGGTACTTC

D: .
size: .
J: TRBJ1-2
V: TRBV7-9
CDR3: CASSGGFGGYTF
DNA: TGTGCCAGCAGCGGAGGGTTTGGAGGCTACACCTTC

D: .
size: .
J: TRBJ2-2
V: TRBV3-1
CDR3: CASSQDRGELFF
DNA: TGTGCCAGCAGCCAAGACCGCGGGGAGCTGTTTTTT

D: TRBD1
size: many
J: TRBJ1-5
V: TRBV7-9
CDR3: CASSPTGTGRDQPQHF
DNA: TGTGCCAGCAGCCCCACTGGGACAGGAAGAGATCAGCCCCAGCATTTT

D: .
size: many
J: TRBJ1-5
V: TRBV28
CDR3: CATQSGGYSNQPQHF
DNA: TGTGCCACCCAGTCTGGGGGTTATAGCAATCAGCCCCAGCATTTT

D: TRBD1
size: few
J: TRBJ1-2
V: TRBV5-6
CDR3: CASSAGTAPGGYTF
DNA: TGTGCCAGCAGCGCCGGGACAGCCCCCGGTGGCTACACCTTC

D: .
size: .
J: TRBJ2-1
V: TRBV28
CDR3: CASTNARGNYNEQFF
DNA: TGTGCCAGCACCAACGCACGGGGAAACTACAATGAGCAGTTCTTC

D: TRBD2
size: many
J: TRBJ2-1
V: TRBV12-3/TRBV12-4
CDR3: CASNRLAGGQSSYNEQFF
DNA: TGTGCCAGCAACAGACTAGCGGGGGGGCAAAGCTCCTACAATGAGCAGTTCTTC

D: .
size: many
J: TRBJ2-1
V: TRBV7-6
CDR3: CASSRTIMGTGNEQFF
DNA: TGTGCCAGCAGCCGCACCATAATGGGGACGGGAAATGAGCAGTTCTTC

D: TRBD1
size: .
J: TRBJ2-2
V: TRBV20-1
CDR3: CSATLTGTLFF
DNA: TGCAGTGCTACTCTGACAGGGACGCTGTTTTTT

D: .
size: .
J: TRBJ2-5
V: TRBV3-1
CDR3: CASSQDGGARGETQYF
DNA: TGTGCCAGCAGCCAAGATGGGGGGGCCAGAGGCGAGACCCAGTACTTC

D: .
size: many
J: TRBJ2-1
V: TRBV27
CDR3: CASSLSVGDNEQFF
DNA: TGTGCCAGCAGTTTATCAGTGGGTGACAATGAGCAGTTCTTC

D: .
size: .
J: TRBJ2-1
V: TRBV19
CDR3: CASSSKLFSYNEQFF
DNA: TGTGCCAGTAGTTCCAAACTATTCTCCTACAATGAGCAGTTCTTC

D: TRBD2
size: few
J: TRBJ2-1
V: TRBV7-4
CDR3: CASSLAVFDSGGGEQFF
DNA: TGTGCCAGCAGCTTAGCCGTTTTTGATAGCGGGGGGGGTGAGCAGTTCTTC

D: TRBD1
size: .
J: TRBJ1-5
V: TRBV4-1
CDR3: CASSPPTGVRQPQHF
DNA: TGTGCCAGCAGCCCCCCGACAGGGGTAAGACAGCCCCAGCATTTT

D: .
size: many
J: TRBJ2-1
V: TRBV7-9
CDR3: CASRPYGGTRWNEQFF
DNA: TGTGCCAGCAGACCTTATGGAGGGACCCGTTGGAATGAGCAGTTCTTC

D: .
size: few
J: TRBJ2-7
V: TRBV5-5
CDR3: CASSTGGLGEQYF
DNA: TGTGCCAGCAGCACGGGCGGTTTGGGCGAGCAGTACTTC

D: .
size: once
J: TRBJ1-5
V: TRBV9
CDR3: CASSLRQDQPQHF
DNA: TGTGCCAGCAGCTTACGACAGGATCAGCCCCAGCATTTT

D: TRBD1
size: few
J: TRBJ1-2
V: TRBV6-5
CDR3: CASSWKTGGHGYTF
DNA: TGTGCCAGCAGTTGGAAAACAGGGGGGCATGGCTACACCTTC

D: .
size: few
J: TRBJ1-5
V: TRBV4-1
CDR3: CASSQATGTDSNQPQHF
DNA: TGCGCCAGCAGCCAGGCCACTGGGACGGATAGCAATCAGCCCCAGCATTTT

D: .
size: .
J: TRBJ2-1
V: TRBV5-5
CDR3: CASSLADSSVNEQFF
DNA: TGTGCCAGCAGCTTGGCCGACTCATCCGTCAATGAGCAGTTCTTC

D: TRBD2
size: .
J: TRBJ2-4
V: TRBV7-9
CDR3: CASSPAGESGLAKNIQYF
DNA: TGTGCCAGCAGCCCGGCGGGGGAATCGGGATTGGCCAAAAACATTCAGTACTTC

D: .
size: few
J: TRBJ1-2
V: TRBV12-5
CDR3: CASGFQGRSIYGYTF
DNA: TGTGCTAGTGGTTTCCAGGGCAGATCGATCTATGGCTACACCTTC

D: TRBD2
size: few
J: TRBJ2-1
V: TRBV7-2
CDR3: CASSLGGNGEQFF
DNA: TGTGCCAGCAGCCTGGGGGGGAATGGTGAGCAGTTCTTC

D: .
size: .
J: TRBJ1-1
V: TRBV9
CDR3: CASSVGQDPEAFF
DNA: TGTGCCAGCAGCGTAGGTCAGGATCCTGAAGCTTTCTTT

D: TRBD2
size: .
J: TRBJ2-1
V: TRBV11-3
CDR3: CASSSREGPSYNEQFF
DNA: TGTGCCAGCAGCTCCCGGGAGGGGCCGTCCTACAATGAGCAGTTCTTC

D: .
size: .
J: TRBJ1-2
V: TRBV27
CDR3: CASSEIGKGYTF
DNA: TGTGCCAGCAGTGAGATAGGGAAGGGCTACACCTTC

D: .
size: .
J: TRBJ2-2
V: TRBV7-4
CDR3: CASSLHPKQGNTGELFF
DNA: TGTGCCAGCAGCTTACACCCGAAACAGGGTAACACCGGGGAGCTGTTTTTT

D: TRBD1
size: .
J: TRBJ2-3
V: TRBV28
CDR3: CASSFRSGGLPSTDTQYF
DNA: TGTGCCAGCAGTTTCCGGTCAGGGGGATTACCTAGCACAGATACGCAGTATTTT

D: TRBD1
size: .
J: TRBJ2-5
V: TRBV7-9
CDR3: CASSLPSSDRAYQETQYF
DNA: TGTGCCAGCAGCTTACCCTCCTCGGACAGGGCATACCAAGAGACCCAGTACTTC

D: .
size: .
J: TRBJ2-2
V: TRBV12-5
CDR3: CASGLVLGTNTGELFF
DNA: TGTGCTAGTGGTTTGGTACTAGGCACGAACACCGGGGAGCTGTTTTTT

D: .
size: .
J: TRBJ2-1
V: TRBV5-4
CDR3: CASRSRDHEQFF
DNA: TGTGCCAGCAGGAGCAGGGACCATGAGCAGTTCTTC

D: .
size: .
J: TRBJ1-2
V: TRBV7-6
CDR3: CASSPRGGPNYGYTF
DNA: TGTGCCAGCAGCCCCAGGGGTGGGCCCAACTATGGCTACACCTTC

D: .
size: .
J: TRBJ2-1
V: TRBV10-3
CDR3: CAISGTTNEQFF
DNA: TGTGCCATCTCCGGGACGACCAATGAGCAGTTCTTC

D: .
size: few
J: TRBJ2-1
V: TRBV12-3/TRBV12-4
CDR3: CASSLLSSGEQFF
DNA: TGTGCCAGCAGTTTATTGAGCTCCGGTGAGCAGTTCTTC

D: .
size: once
J: TRBJ2-2
V: TRBV9
CDR3: CASSGPDSTLSTGELFF
DNA: TGTGCCAGCAGCGGGCCGGACAGCACCTTGAGCACCGGGGAGCTGTTTTTT

D: .
size: .
J: TRBJ1-6
V: TRBV7-6
CDR3: CASSLESGSVNSPLHF
DNA: TGTGCCAGCAGCTTAGAGTCCGGCTCAGTGAATTCACCCCTCCACTTT

D: TRBD1
size: .
J: TRBJ2-5
V: TRBV27
CDR3: CASSTGTAKETQYF
DNA: TGTGCCAGCAGTACCGGGACAGCCAAAGAGACCCAGTACTTC

D: .
size: .
J: TRBJ2-7
V: TRBV7-9
CDR3: CASSLDLGPSSYEQYF
DNA: TGTGCCAGCAGCTTAGACCTGGGACCTTCGTCTTACGAGCAGTACTTC

D: TRBD2
size: few
J: TRBJ2-7
V: TRBV7-9
CDR3: CASSTAGRTSYEQYF
DNA: TGTGCCAGCAGCACCGCCGGGAGGACCTCCTACGAGCAGTACTTC

D: .
size: many
J: TRBJ1-2
V: TRBV7-2
CDR3: CASSLGAYGYTF
DNA: TGTGCCAGCAGTCTAGGGGCCTATGGCTACACCTTC

D: TRBD2
size: few
J: TRBJ2-3
V: TRBV5-6
CDR3: CASSSTSGDSTDTQYF
DNA: TGTGCCAGCAGCTCGACTAGCGGGGACAGCACAGATACGCAGTATTTT

D: .
size: .
J: TRBJ2-7
V: TRBV7-6
CDR3: CASSLSYGTGAYEQYF
DNA: TGTGCCAGCAGCTTAAGTTATGGGACGGGAGCCTACGAGCAGTACTTC

D: .
size: .
J: TRBJ2-2
V: TRBV7-9
CDR3: CAIPGSPAGELFF
DNA: TGTGCCATCCCCGGGTCCCCGGCCGGGGAGCTGTTTTTT

D: .
size: few
J: TRBJ1-2
V: TRBV6-1
CDR3: CASSEETGPYGYTF
DNA: TGTGCCAGCAGTGAAGAGACAGGACCCTATGGCTACACCTTC

D: .
size: .
J: TRBJ1-2
V: TRBV7-9
CDR3: CASSHATNYGYTF
DNA: TGTGCCAGCAGCCATGCCACTAACTATGGCTACACCTTC